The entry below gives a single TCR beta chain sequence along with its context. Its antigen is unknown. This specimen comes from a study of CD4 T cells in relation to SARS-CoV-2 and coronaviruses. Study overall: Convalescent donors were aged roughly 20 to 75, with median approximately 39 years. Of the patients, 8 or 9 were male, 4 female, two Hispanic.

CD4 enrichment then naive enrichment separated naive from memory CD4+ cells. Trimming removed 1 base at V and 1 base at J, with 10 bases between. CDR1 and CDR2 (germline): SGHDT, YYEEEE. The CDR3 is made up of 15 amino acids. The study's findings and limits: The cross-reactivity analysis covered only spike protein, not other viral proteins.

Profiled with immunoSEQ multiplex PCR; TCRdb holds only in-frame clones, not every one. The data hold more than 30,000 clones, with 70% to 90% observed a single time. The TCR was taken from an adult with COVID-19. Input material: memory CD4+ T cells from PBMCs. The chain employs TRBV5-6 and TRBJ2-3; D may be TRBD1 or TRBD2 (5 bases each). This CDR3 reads CASSLQGVGTDTQYF. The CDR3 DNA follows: TGTGCCAGCAGCTTGCAGGGAGTGGGCACAGATACGCAGTATTTT.